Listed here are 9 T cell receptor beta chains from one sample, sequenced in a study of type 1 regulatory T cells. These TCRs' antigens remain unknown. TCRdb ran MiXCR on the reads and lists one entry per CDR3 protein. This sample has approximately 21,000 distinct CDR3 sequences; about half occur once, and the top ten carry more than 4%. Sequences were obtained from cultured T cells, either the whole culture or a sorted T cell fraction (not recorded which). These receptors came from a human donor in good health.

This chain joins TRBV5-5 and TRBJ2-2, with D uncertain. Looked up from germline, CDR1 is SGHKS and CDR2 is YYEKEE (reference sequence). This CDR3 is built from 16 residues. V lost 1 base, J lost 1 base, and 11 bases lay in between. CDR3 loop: CASSLWSLRNTGELFF. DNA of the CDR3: TGTGCCAGCAGCTTGTGGTCCCTCCGGAACACCGGGGAGCTGTTTTTT.

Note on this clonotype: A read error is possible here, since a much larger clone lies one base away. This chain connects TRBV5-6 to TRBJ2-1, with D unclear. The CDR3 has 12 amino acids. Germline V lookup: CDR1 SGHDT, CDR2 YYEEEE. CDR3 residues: CASSNYYNVQFF. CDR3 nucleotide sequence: TGTGCCAGCAGCAATTACTACAATGTGCAGTTCTTC. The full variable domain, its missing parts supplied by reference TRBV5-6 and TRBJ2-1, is DAGVTQSPTHLIKTRGQQVTLRCSPKSGHDTVSWYQQALGQGPQFIFQYYEEEERQRGNFPDRFSGHQFPNYSSELNVNALLLGDSALYLCASSNYYNVQFFGPGTRLTVL.

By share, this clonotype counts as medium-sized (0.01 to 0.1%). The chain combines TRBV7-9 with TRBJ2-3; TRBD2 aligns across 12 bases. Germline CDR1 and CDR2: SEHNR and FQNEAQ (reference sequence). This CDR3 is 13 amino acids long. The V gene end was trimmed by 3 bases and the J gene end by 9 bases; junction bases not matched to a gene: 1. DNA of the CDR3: TGTGCCAGCAGCTTCGGACTAGCGGGGACGCAGTATTTT. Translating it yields CASSFGLAGTQYF.

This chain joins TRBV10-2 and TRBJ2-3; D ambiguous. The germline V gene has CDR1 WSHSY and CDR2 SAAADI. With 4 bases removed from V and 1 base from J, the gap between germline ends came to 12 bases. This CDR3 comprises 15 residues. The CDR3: CASSAQSRRTDTQYF. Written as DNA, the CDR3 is TGCGCCAGCAGTGCCCAATCGAGACGCACAGATACGCAGTATTTT.

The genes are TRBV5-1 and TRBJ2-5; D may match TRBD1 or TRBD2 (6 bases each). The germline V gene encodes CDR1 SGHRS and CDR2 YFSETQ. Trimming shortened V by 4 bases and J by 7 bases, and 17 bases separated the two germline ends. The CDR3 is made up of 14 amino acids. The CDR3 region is CASSIRHEGGTQYF. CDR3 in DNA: TGCGCCAGCAGCATAAGACACGAGGGGGGGACCCAGTACTTC. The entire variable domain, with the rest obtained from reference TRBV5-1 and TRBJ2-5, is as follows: KAGVTQTPRYLIKTRGQQVTLSCSPISGHRSVSWYQQTPGQGLQFLFEYFSETQRNKGNFPGRFSGRQFSNSRSEMNVSTLELGDSALYLCASSIRHEGGTQYFGPGTRLLVL.

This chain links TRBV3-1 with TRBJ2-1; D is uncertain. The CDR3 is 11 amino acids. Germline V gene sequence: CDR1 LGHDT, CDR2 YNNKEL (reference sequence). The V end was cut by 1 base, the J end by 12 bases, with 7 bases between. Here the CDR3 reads CASSQGPSQFF. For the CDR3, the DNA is TGTGCCAGCAGCCAAGGCCCGTCGCAGTTCTTC.

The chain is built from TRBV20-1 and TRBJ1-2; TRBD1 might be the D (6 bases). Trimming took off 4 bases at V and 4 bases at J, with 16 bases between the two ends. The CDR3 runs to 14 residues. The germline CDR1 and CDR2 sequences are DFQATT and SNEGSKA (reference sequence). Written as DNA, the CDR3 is TGCAGTGCTAAGGGAGAGGGGGAGGCCTATGGCTACACCTTC. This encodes CSAKGEGEAYGYTF.

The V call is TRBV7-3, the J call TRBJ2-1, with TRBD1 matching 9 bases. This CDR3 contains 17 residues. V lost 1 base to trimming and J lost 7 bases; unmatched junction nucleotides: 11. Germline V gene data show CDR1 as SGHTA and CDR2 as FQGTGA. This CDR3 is CASSLNRGTGFSNEQFF. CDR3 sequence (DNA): TGTGCCAGCAGCTTAAATCGAGGGACAGGGTTTAGTAATGAGCAGTTCTTC.

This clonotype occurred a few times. The CDR3 nucleotides are TGTGCTAGTGGCAACGCCCTGCTAGCGGGGCCTGGTTATACGCAGTATTTT. Its protein product is CASGNALLAGPGYTQYF. The chain recombines TRBV12-5 with TRBJ2-3; 9 bases align to TRBD2. V lost 6 bases, J lost 7 bases, and 17 bases stayed unmatched. The CDR3 sequence is 17 residues long. The V gene's germline CDR1 is LGHNT and CDR2 FRNRAP.